The clone carrying this TCR beta chain appeared once. Primers for the PCR totalled 60 Vbeta and 13 Jbeta. TCRdb keeps only in-frame clones here, not all; method: immunoSEQ multiplex PCR. The data hold 270,000 or so clones, with around 90% observed a single time. Germline CDR1 LNHNV, CDR2 YYDKDF (reference sequence). Trimming at V came to 3 bases and at J to 1 base, leaving 5 bases not matched to a gene. This CDR3 region has 17 residues. This entry comes from a study of cytomegalovirus exposure and HLA in healthy donors. V gene TRBV15 combines with J gene TRBJ2-2; 10 nucleotides agree with TRBD1. This TCR derives from a girl aged 2 to 9 in good health and CMV-seronegative. The sample comprised PBMCs. CDR3 coding DNA: TGTGCCACCAGCAGGGGGACAGGGGCGAGGAACACCGGGGAGCTGTTTTTT. Amino acids: CATSRGTGARNTGELFF. Looking up the rest from reference TRBV15 and TRBJ2-2 gives the full variable domain: DAMVIQNPRYQVTQFGKPVTLSCSQTLNHNVMYWYQQKSSQAPKLLFHYYDKDFNNEADTPDNFQSRRPNTSFCFLDIRSPGLGDTAMYLCATSRGTGARNTGELFFGEGSRLTVL.